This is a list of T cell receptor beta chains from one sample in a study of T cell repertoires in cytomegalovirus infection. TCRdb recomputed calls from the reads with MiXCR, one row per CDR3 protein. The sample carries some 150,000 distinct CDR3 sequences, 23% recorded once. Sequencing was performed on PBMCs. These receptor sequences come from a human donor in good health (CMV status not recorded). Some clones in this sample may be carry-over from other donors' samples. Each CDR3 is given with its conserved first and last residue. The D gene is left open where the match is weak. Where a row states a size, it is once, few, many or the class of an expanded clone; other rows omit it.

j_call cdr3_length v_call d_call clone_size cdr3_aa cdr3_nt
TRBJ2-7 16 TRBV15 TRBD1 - CATSREPRTGSYEQYF TGTGCCACCAGCAGAGAACCCAGGACAGGTTCCTACGAGCAGTACTTC
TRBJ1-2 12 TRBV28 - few CASRTGPYGYTF TGTGCCAGCAGGACCGGGCCTTATGGCTACACCTTC
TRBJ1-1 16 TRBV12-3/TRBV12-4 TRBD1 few CASRSQGAGSWGEAFF TGTGCCAGCAGATCACAGGGGGCGGGGTCCTGGGGAGAAGCTTTCTTT
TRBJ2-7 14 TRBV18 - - CASSGQFLGGEQYF TGTGCCAGCTCCGGCCAATTTTTAGGCGGCGAGCAGTACTTC
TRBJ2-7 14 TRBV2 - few CASTTQGSPYEQYF TGTGCCAGCACCACACAGGGCTCGCCCTACGAGCAGTACTTC
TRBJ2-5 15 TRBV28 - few CASKGVGVVQETQYF TGTGCCAGCAAAGGAGTTGGGGTGGTCCAAGAGACCCAGTACTTC
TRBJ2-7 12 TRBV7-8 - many CASSSSYYEQYF TGTGCCAGCAGCTCCAGTTACTACGAGCAGTACTTC
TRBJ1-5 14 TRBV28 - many CASLPRRRGQPQHF TGTGCCAGCTTACCCCGGCGGCGCGGACAGCCCCAGCATTTT
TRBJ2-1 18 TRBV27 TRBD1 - CASSSQVFRDRGDNEQFF TGTGCCAGCAGTTCGCAGGTATTCCGGGACAGGGGAGACAATGAGCAGTTCTTC
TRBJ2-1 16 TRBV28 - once CASSLGTGLQAHEQFF TGTGCCAGCAGTTTAGGGACCGGTCTCCAGGCCCATGAGCAGTTCTTC
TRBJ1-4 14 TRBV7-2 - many CASSWDGKNEKLFF TGTGCCAGCAGCTGGGACGGCAAAAATGAAAAACTGTTTTTT
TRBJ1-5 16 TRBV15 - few CATSRDPVEGTQPQHF TGTGCCACCAGCAGAGATCCGGTGGAGGGGACACAGCCCCAGCATTTT
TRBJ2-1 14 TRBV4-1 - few CASSQELAYNEQFF TGCGCCAGCAGCCAAGAGTTAGCCTACAATGAGCAGTTCTTC
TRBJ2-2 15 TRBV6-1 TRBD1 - CASSTAGTGSGELFF TGTGCCAGCAGTACCGCCGGGACAGGGTCCGGGGAGCTGTTTTTT
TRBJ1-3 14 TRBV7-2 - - CASNFQGNGNTIYF TGTGCCAGCAACTTCCAGGGGAATGGAAACACCATATATTTT